Shown below are 11 T cell receptor beta chains from a single sample sequenced in a study of long-term antiretroviral therapy in people with HIV. Investigators performed immunoSEQ version v3.0 at survey level. Sequenced by immunoSEQ multiplex PCR; TCRdb stores in-frame clones only, minus some. The data show 20,000 to 25,000 clones, 70% to 80% seen once. The sample here was unsorted PBMCs, taken about 21 months before starting antiretroviral therapy. These receptors all come from a woman aged 40-49 years with HIV.

This chain uses TRBV19 with TRBJ2-3, with 7 bases fitting TRBD2. Germline V gene data show CDR1 as LNHDA and CDR2 as SQIVND (reference sequence). The CDR3 length is 15 residues. After removal of 5 bases from V and 2 bases from J, the junction contained 7 bases not matched to a gene. CDR3 sequence reads: CASSPSGLLTDTQYF. The CDR3 nucleotides are TGTGCCAGTAGTCCTAGCGGTCTACTCACAGATACGCAGTATTTT.

This clone was observed once. As DNA, the CDR3 is TGTGCCAGCTCTCCGGACAAGGTCGATGGCTACACCTTC. Translation gives CASSPDKVDGYTF. The V call is TRBV18, the J call TRBJ1-2, with D perhaps TRBD1 (5 bases). Trimming stripped 6 bases from V and 6 bases from J, with 14 bases between. Germline V gene lookup returns CDR1 KGHSH and CDR2 LQKENI. The CDR3 has 13 residues.

This chain uses TRBV27 with TRBJ2-7; no firm D call. With 3 bases removed from V and 2 bases from J, the gap between germline ends came to 11 bases. The CDR3 runs 14 residues. Germline assignment: CDR1 MNHEY and CDR2 SMNVEV (reference sequence). CDR3: CASSFRKGPYEQYF. For the CDR3, the DNA is TGTGCCAGCAGTTTCCGGAAGGGCCCCTACGAGCAGTACTTC.

This sequence joins TRBV10-2 and TRBJ1-1; D possibly corresponds to TRBD1 (5 bases). V was clipped by 6 bases and J by 2 bases, with 10 bases between them. The germline CDR1 and CDR2 sequences are WSHSY and SAAADI. The CDR3 runs 13 residues. The CDR3 coding sequence is TGCGCCAGCAGACCAGGGCTTAACACTGAAGCTTTCTTT. Translated: CASRPGLNTEAFF.

The chain couples TRBV11-2 to TRBJ2-7; TRBD1 matches at 8 bases. CDR3 size: 16 residues. Germline V gene sequence: CDR1 SGHAT, CDR2 FQNNGV. Trimming took 1 base from V and 5 from J; bases not matched to a gene: 10. CDR3 in amino acids: CASSLGSNRGVDEQYF. CDR3 coding DNA: TGTGCCAGCAGCTTAGGATCTAACAGGGGGGTCGACGAGCAGTACTTC.

This rearrangement joins TRBV7-9 to TRBJ2-1; D is undetermined. The CDR3 runs 11 residues. Trimming took off 2 bases at V and 5 bases at J, with 1 base between the two ends. Germline CDR1 and CDR2: SEHNR and FQNEAQ (reference sequence). This chain's CDR3 is CASSLNNEQFF. The CDR3 bases are TGTGCCAGCAGCTTAAACAATGAGCAGTTCTTC.

A few counts support this clone. V is TRBV19 and J is TRBJ2-7; 7 positions agree with TRBD1. The CDR3 totals 14 residues. Germline V lookup: CDR1 LNHDA, CDR2 SQIVND (reference sequence). The V segment lost 1 base and the J segment 3 bases; nucleotides outside the gene matches: 3. CDR3 sequence reads: CASSIGQGDYEQYF. The CDR3 DNA sequence: TGTGCCAGTAGTATAGGACAGGGAGACTACGAGCAGTACTTC.

V gene TRBV5-1 combines with J gene TRBJ2-3; 9 bases line up with TRBD1. Germline CDR1 is SGHRS and CDR2 is YFSETQ. V shed 4 bases, J shed 3 bases, and the junction held 9 bases outside the gene matches. The CDR3 spans 16 residues. The CDR3 DNA reads as TGCGCCAGCAGCCCCCGACGGGACAGGGTTACAGATACGCAGTATTTT. It translates to CASSPRRDRVTDTQYF.

The gene calls are TRBV5-4 and TRBJ2-1; D unclear. Trimming removed 2 bases at V and 4 bases at J, with 13 bases between. The CDR3 extends over 15 amino acids. From germline, CDR1 is SGHNT and CDR2 YYREEE (reference sequence). Here the CDR3 DNA reads TGTGCCAGCAGCTTAGACACCCCGCCTTACAATGAGCAGTTCTTC. The encoded protein is CASSLDTPPYNEQFF.

This clone was counted once. The chain is built from TRBV11-3 and TRBJ2-3, with 15 positions matching TRBD2. CDR1 SGHNT and CDR2 YENEEA come from the germline V gene. Unmatched junction bases numbered 8, after V lost 6 bases and J lost 1 base. The CDR3 spans 18 residues. This CDR3 reads CASSKGTSGGFGTDTQYF. In nucleotides, the CDR3 is TGTGCCAGCAGTAAAGGGACTAGCGGGGGGTTTGGCACAGATACGCAGTATTTT.

The rearrangement joins TRBV6-4 to TRBJ1-6; 7 positions match TRBD1. Trimming took 6 bases from V and 3 from J; bases not matched to a gene: 8. The germline V gene encodes CDR1 MRHNA and CDR2 SNTAGT. The CDR3 has 16 residues. CDR3 loop: CASSRTGTDYNSPLHF. DNA of the CDR3: TGTGCCAGCAGCCGTACCGGGACAGACTATAATTCACCCCTCCACTTT.